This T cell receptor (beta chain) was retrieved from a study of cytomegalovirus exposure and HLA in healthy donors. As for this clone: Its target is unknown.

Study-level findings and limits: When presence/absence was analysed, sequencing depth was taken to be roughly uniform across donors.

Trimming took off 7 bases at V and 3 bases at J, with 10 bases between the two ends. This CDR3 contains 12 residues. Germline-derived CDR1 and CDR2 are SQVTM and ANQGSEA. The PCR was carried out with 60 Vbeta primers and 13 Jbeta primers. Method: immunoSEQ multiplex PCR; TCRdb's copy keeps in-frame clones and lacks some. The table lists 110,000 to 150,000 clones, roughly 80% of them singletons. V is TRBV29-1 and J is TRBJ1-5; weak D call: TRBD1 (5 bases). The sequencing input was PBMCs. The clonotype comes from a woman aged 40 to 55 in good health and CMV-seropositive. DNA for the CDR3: TGCAGCGCCGCGGGGGTCAATCAGCCCCAGCATTTT. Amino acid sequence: CSAAGVNQPQHF.